This T cell receptor (beta chain) was recorded in a study of T cell responses to AZD1222 COVID-19 vaccine. This CDR3 comprises 13 residues. Trimming removed 1 base at V and 5 bases at J, with 8 bases between. The germline CDR1 and CDR2 sequences are SGHTA and FQGNSA. A note on this clone: Its target is not known.

Sequenced by immunoSEQ multiplex PCR; TCRdb stores in-frame clones only, minus some. The sample includes roughly 140,000 clones, under 95% of them seen just once. Overall study findings and caveats: The breadth and depth of Spike-specific TCRs increased once two AZD1222 doses had been given.

The gene calls are TRBV7-2 and TRBJ2-5; D might be TRBD2 (7 bases). The TCR sequence derives from an adult in good health. The source was peripheral blood, collected on day 0 of AZD1222 vaccination. CDR3 DNA sequence: TGTGCCAGCAGCTTAGAGGGGGGGGAGACCCAGTACTTC. This codes for CASSLEGGETQYF.